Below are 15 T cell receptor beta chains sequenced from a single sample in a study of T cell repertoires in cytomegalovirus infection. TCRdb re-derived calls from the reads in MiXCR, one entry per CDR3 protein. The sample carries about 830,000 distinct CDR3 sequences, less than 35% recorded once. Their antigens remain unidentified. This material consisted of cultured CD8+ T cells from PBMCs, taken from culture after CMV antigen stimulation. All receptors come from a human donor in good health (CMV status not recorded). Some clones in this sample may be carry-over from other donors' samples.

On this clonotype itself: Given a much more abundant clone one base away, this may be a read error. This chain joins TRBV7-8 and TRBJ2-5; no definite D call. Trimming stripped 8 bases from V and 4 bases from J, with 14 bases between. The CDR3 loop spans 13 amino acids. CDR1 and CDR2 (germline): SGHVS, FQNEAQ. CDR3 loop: CASGEAVRETQYF. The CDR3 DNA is TGTGCCAGCGGAGAGGCAGTCCGAGAGACCCAGTACTTC.

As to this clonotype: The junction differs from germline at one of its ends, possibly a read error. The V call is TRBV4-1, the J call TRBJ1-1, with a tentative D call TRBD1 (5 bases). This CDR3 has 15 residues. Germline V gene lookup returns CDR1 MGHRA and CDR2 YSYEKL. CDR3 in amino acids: CACSQDPRVNTEAFF. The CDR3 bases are TGCGCCTGCAGCCAAGATCCCAGGGTGAACACTGAAGCTTTCTTT.

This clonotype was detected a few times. CDR3 bases: TGTGCCAGCCCCCGAAAGACGGGCTATGGCTACACCTTC. As protein: CASPRKTGYGYTF. The chain couples TRBV7-9 to TRBJ1-2; D gene uncertain. Trimming took 8 bases from V and 4 from J, leaving 14 bases between them. Germline lookup yields CDR1 SEHNR and CDR2 FQNEAQ (reference sequence). This CDR3 is 13 amino acids long. The full variable domain, completed using reference TRBV7-9 and TRBJ1-2, is DTGVSQNPRHKITKRGQNVTFRCDPISEHNRLYWYRQTLGQGPEFLTYFQNEAQLEKSRLLSDRFSAERPKGSFSTLEIQRTEQGDSAMYLCASPRKTGYGYTFGSGTRLTVV.

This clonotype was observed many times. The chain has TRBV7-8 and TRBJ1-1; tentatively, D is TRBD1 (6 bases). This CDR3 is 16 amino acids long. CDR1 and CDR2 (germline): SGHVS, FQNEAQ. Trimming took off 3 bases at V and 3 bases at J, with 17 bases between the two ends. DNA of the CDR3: TGTGCCAGCAGCTTTACAGGGTGGGGTCGAGACACTGAAGCTTTCTTT. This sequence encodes CASSFTGWGRDTEAFF.

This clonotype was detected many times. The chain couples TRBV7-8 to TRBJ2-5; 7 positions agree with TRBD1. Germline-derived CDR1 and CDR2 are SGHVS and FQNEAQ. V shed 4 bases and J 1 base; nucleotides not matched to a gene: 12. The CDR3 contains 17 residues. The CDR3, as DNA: TGTGCCAGCAGCTCCTTAAGGCAGGGGGTCCTCCAAGAGACCCAGTACTTC. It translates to CASSSLRQGVLQETQYF.

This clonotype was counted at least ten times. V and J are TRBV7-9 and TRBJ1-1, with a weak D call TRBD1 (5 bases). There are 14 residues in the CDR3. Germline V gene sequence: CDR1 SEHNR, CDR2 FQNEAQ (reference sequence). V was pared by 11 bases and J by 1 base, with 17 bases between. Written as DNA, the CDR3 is TGTGCCTTCGAGTGGGACGGAGCGAACACTGAAGCTTTCTTT. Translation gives CAFEWDGANTEAFF. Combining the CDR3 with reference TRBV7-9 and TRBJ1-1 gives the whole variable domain DTGVSQNPRHKITKRGQNVTFRCDPISEHNRLYWYRQTLGQGPEFLTYFQNEAQLEKSRLLSDRFSAERPKGSFSTLEIQRTEQGDSAMYLCAFEWDGANTEAFFGQGTRLTVV.

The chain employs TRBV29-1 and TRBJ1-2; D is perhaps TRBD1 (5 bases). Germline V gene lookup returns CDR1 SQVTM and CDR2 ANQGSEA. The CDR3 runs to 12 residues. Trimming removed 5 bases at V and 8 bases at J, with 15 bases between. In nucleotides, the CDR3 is TGCAGCGTTCCGGACAAGACGGGGGGCTACACCTTC. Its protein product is CSVPDKTGGYTF.

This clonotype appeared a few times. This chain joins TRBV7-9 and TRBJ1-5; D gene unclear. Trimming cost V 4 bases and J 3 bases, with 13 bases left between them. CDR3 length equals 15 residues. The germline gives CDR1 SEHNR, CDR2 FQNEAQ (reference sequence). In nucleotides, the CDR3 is TGTGCCAGCAGCTCCCAACGGGCCGCCAATCAGCCCCAGCATTTT. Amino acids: CASSSQRAANQPQHF. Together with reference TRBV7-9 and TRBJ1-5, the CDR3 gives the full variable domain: DTGVSQNPRHKITKRGQNVTFRCDPISEHNRLYWYRQTLGQGPEFLTYFQNEAQLEKSRLLSDRFSAERPKGSFSTLEIQRTEQGDSAMYLCASSSQRAANQPQHFGDGTRLSIL.

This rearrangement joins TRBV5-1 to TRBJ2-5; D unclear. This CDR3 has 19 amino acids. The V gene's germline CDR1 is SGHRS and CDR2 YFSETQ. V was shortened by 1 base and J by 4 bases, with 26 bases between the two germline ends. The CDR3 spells CASSLFPPRSEESSETQYF. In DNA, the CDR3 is TGCGCCAGCAGCTTGTTTCCCCCCCGATCAGAAGAATCTTCAGAGACCCAGTACTTC.

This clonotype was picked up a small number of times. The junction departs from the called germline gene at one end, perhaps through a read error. The CDR3 DNA reads as TGTGCTAGCAGCTTGGACAGCGGGGGAACAACCTACAATGAGCAGTTCTTC. This codes for CASSLDSGGTTYNEQFF. The chain carries TRBV7-7 and TRBJ2-1; 8 bases are a match to TRBD2. CDR3 size: 17 residues. CDR1 is SSHAT and CDR2 is FNYEAQ in the germline V gene (reference sequence).

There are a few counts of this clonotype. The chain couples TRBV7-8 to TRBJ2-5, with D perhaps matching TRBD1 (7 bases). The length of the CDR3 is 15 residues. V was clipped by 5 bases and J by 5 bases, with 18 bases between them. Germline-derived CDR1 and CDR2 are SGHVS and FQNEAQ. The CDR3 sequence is CASSLISTGRETQYF. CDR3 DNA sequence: TGTGCCAGCAGCCTAATATCGACAGGGAGGGAGACCCAGTACTTC.

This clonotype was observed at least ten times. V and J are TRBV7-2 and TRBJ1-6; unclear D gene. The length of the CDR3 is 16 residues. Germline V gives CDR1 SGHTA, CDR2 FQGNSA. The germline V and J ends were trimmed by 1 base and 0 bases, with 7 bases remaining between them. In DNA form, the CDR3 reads TGTGCCAGCAGCTTAGTAGCGAGCTCCTATAATTCACCCCTCCACTTT. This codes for CASSLVASSYNSPLHF.

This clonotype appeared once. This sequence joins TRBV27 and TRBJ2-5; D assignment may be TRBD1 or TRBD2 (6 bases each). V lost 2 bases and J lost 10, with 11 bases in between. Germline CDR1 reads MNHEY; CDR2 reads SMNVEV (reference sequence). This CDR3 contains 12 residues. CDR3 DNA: TGTGCCAGCAGTTTAGTAGGGGGGCTCCAGTACTTC. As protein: CASSLVGGLQYF.

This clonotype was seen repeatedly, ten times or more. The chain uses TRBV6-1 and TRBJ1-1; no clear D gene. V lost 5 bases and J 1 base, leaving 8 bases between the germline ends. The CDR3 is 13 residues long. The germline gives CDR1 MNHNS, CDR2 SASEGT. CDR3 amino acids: CASSWVGNTEAFF. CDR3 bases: TGTGCCAGCAGTTGGGTAGGGAACACTGAAGCTTTCTTT.

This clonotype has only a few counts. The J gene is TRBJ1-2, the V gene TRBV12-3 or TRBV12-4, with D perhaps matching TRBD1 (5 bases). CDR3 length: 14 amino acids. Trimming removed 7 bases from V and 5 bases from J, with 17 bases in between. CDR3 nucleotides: TGTGCCAGCACCCTAGGCGCGGGGGGTTATGGCTACACCTTC. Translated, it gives CASTLGAGGYGYTF.